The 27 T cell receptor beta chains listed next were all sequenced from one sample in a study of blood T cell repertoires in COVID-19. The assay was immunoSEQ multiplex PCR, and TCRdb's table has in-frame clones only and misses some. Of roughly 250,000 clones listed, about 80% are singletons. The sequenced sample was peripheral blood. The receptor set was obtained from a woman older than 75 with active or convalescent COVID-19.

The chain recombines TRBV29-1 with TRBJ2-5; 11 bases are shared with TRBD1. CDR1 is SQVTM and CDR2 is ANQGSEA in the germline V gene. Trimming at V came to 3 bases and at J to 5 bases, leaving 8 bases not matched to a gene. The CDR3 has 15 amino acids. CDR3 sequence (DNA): TGCAGCGTTGATACCGGACAGGGGGCGTGGGAGACCCAGTACTTC. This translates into CSVDTGQGAWETQYF.

The CDR3 DNA sequence: TGTGCCAGCAGTCGAACAGGGGCGGGGGGTGCTGAGGGCTACACCTTC. This sequence encodes CASSRTGAGGAEGYTF. The chain links TRBV27 to TRBJ1-2; 7 bases fit TRBD1. This CDR3 contains 16 residues. The V gene's germline CDR1 is MNHEY and CDR2 SMNVEV (reference sequence). The V and J ends lost 5 bases and 8 bases, in that order; junction bases with no gene match: 17.

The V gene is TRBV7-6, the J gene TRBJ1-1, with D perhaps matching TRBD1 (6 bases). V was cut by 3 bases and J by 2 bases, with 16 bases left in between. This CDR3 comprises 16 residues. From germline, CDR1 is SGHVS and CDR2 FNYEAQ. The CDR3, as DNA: TGTGCCAGCAGCTTCCATCCGGGACAAACTAACACTGAAGCTTTCTTT. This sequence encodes CASSFHPGQTNTEAFF.

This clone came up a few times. CDR3 nucleotide sequence: TGTGCCAGCAGGGCCTCTAGCGCCAACTGGGGCGGTGAGCAGTTCTTC. Protein: CASRASSANWGGEQFF. This chain uses TRBV5-4 with TRBJ2-1, with D possibly TRBD2 on 6 matching bases. CDR1 SGHNT and CDR2 YYREEE come from the germline V gene (reference sequence). The ends were cut back, 5 bases at V and 9 bases at J, with 24 bases in the middle. This CDR3 spans 16 amino acids.

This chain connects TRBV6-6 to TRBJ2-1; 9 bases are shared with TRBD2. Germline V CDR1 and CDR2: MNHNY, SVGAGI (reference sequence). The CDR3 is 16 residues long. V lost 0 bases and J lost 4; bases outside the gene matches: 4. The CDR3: CASSYSASGIYNEQFF. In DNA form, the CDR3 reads TGTGCCAGCAGTTACTCGGCTAGCGGGATTTACAATGAGCAGTTCTTC.

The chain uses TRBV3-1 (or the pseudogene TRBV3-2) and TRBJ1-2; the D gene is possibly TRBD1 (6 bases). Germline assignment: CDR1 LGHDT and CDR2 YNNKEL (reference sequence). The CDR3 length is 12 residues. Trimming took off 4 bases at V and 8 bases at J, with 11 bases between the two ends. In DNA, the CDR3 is TGTGCCAGCAGCCCTTGGGGGCAGGGCTACACCTTC. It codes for CASSPWGQGYTF.

The CDR3, as DNA: TGTGCCAGCAGGTCCGACAGGGAGGTTACTGAAGCTTTCTTT. Protein product: CASRSDREVTEAFF. The chain employs TRBV5-4 and TRBJ1-1, with 7 bases identical to TRBD1. With V trimmed by 5 bases and J by 5 bases, 9 bases remained unmatched. This CDR3 is 14 amino acids long. Germline V gene sequence: CDR1 SGHNT, CDR2 YYREEE (reference sequence).

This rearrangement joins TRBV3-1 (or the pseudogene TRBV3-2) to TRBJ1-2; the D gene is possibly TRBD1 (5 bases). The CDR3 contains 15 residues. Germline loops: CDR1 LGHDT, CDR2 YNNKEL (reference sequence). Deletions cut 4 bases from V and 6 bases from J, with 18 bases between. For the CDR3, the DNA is TGTGCCAGCAGCCTACGTGGCAGGGCAACTAATGGCTACACCTTC. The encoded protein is CASSLRGRATNGYTF.

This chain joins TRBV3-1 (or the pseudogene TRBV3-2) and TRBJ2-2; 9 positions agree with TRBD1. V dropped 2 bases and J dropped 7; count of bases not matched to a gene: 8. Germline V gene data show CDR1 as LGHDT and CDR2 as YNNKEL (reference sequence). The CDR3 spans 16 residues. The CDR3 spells CASSQPGQGLIGELFF. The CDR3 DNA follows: TGTGCCAGCAGCCAACCGGGACAGGGTTTGATCGGGGAGCTGTTTTTT.

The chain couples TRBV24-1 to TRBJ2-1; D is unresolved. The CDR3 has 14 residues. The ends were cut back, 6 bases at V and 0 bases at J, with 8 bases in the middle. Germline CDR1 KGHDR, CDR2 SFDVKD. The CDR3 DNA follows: TGTGCCACCAGTCACAGAAGCTCCTACAATGAGCAGTTCTTC. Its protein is CATSHRSSYNEQFF.

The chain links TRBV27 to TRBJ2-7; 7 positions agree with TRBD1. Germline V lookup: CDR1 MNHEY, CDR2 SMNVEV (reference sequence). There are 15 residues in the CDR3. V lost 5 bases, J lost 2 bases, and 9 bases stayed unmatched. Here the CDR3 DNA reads TGTGCCAGCAGTCCGATGACAGGGAGCCCCTACGAGCAGTACTTC. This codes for CASSPMTGSPYEQYF.

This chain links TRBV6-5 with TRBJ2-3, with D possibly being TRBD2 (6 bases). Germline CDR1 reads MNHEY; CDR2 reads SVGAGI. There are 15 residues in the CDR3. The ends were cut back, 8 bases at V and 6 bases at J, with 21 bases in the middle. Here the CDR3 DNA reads TGTGCCAGCCTATCCGGGACTCGAAAACAGGATACGCAGTATTTT. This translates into CASLSGTRKQDTQYF.

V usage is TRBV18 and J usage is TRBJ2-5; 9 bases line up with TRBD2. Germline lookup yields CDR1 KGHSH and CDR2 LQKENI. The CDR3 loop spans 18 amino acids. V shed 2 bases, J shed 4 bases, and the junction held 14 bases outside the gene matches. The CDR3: CASSPFLPLRGGRETQYF. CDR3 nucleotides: TGTGCCAGCTCACCATTCCTCCCCTTGCGGGGGGGCCGAGAGACCCAGTACTTC.

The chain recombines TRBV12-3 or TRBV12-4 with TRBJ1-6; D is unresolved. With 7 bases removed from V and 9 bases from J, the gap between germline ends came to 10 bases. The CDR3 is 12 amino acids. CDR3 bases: TGTGCCAGCACGCTCGAGGGTTCACCCCTCCACTTT. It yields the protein CASTLEGSPLHF.

CDR3 region: CASSPGDTEAFF. Here the CDR3 DNA reads TGTGCCAGCTCCCCCGGAGACACTGAAGCTTTCTTT. The V call is TRBV18, the J call TRBJ1-1; D ambiguous. The CDR3 is 12 residues long. Germline lookup yields CDR1 KGHSH and CDR2 LQKENI. V lost 6 bases, J lost 3 bases, and 8 bases lay in between.

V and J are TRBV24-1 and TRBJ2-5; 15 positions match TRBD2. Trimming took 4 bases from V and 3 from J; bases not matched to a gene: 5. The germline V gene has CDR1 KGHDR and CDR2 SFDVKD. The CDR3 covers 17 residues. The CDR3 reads CATSDPGLAGGKETQYF. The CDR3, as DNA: TGTGCCACCAGTGACCCGGGACTAGCGGGAGGTAAAGAGACCCAGTACTTC.

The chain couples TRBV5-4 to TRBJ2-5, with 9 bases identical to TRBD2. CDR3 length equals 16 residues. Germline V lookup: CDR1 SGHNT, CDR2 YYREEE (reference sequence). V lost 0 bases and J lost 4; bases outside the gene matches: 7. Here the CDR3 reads CASSLAAGGGRETQYF. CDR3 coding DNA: TGTGCCAGCAGCTTGGCTGCGGGAGGGGGTAGAGAGACCCAGTACTTC. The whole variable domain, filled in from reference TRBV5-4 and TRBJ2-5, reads ETGVTQSPTHLIKTRGQQVTLRCSSQSGHNTVSWYQQALGQGPQFIFQYYREEENGRGNFPPRFSGLQFPNYSSELNVNALELDDSALYLCASSLAAGGGRETQYFGPGTRLLVL.

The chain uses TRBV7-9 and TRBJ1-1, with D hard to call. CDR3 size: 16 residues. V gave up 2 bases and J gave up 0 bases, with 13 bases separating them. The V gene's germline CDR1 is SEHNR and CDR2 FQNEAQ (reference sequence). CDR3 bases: TGTGCCAGCAGCTTAATTAACGCTTTAGTGAACACTGAAGCTTTCTTT. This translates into CASSLINALVNTEAFF.

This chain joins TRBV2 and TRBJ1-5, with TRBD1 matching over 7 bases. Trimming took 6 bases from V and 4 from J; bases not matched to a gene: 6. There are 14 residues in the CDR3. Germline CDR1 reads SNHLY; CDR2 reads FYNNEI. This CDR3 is CASRGDRENQPQHF. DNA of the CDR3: TGTGCCAGCAGAGGTGACAGGGAAAATCAGCCCCAGCATTTT.

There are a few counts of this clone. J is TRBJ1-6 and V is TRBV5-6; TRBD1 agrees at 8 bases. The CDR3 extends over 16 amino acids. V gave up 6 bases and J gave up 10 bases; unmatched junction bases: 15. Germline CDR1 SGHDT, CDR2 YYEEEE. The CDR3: CASTPYGQGIGSPLHF. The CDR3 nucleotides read TGTGCCAGCACCCCTTATGGACAGGGAATCGGATCACCCCTCCACTTT.

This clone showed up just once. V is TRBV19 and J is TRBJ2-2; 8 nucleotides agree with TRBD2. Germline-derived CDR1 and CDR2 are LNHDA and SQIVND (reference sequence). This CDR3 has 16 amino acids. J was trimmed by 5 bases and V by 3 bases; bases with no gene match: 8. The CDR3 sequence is CASSIFGGANTGELFF. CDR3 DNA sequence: TGTGCCAGTAGTATCTTCGGGGGGGCCAATACCGGGGAGCTGTTTTTT.

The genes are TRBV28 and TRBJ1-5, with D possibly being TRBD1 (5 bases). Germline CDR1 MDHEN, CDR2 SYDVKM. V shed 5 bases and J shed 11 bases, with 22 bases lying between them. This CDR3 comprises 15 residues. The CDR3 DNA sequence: TGTGCCAGCAGTCCCCGCGGGGGAGGGCATCGGACCCAGCATTTT. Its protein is CASSPRGGGHRTQHF.

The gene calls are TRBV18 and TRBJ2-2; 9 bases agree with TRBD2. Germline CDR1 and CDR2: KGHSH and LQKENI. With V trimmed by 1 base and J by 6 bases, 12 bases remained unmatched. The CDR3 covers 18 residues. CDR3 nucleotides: TGTGCCAGCTCACCACGCGGAGGTAGCGGGAGACTCGCCGGGGAGCTGTTTTTT. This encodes CASSPRGGSGRLAGELFF. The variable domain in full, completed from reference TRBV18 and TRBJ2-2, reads NAGVMQNPRHLVRRRGQEARLRCSPMKGHSHVYWYRQLPEEGLKFMVYLQKENIIDESGMPKERFSAEFPKEGPSILRIQQVVRGDSAAYFCASSPRGGSGRLAGELFFGEGSRLTVL.

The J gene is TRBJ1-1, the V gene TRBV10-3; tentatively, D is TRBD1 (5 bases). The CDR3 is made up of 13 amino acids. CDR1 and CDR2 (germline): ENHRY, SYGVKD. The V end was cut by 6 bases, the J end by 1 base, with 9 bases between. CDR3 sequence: CAIREQGNTEAFF. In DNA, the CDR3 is TGTGCCATCAGGGAGCAGGGGAACACTGAAGCTTTCTTT.

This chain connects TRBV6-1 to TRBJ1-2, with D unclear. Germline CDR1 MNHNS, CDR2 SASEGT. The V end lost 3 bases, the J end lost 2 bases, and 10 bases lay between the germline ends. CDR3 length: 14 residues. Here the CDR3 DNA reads TGTGCCAGCAGTGAGTGGGTTAGCAACTATGGCTACACCTTC. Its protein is CASSEWVSNYGYTF.

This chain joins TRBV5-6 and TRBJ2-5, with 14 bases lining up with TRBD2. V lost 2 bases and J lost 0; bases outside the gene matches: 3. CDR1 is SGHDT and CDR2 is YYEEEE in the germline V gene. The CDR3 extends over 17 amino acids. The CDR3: CASSLGGLAGDQETQYF. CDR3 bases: TGTGCCAGCAGCTTAGGGGGACTAGCGGGGGACCAAGAGACCCAGTACTTC.

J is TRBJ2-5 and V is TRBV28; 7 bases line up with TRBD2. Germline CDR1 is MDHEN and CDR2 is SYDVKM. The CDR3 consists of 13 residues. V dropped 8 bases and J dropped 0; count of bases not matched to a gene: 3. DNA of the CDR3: TGTGCCAGCCTCGGGGGGTACCAAGAGACCCAGTACTTC. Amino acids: CASLGGYQETQYF.